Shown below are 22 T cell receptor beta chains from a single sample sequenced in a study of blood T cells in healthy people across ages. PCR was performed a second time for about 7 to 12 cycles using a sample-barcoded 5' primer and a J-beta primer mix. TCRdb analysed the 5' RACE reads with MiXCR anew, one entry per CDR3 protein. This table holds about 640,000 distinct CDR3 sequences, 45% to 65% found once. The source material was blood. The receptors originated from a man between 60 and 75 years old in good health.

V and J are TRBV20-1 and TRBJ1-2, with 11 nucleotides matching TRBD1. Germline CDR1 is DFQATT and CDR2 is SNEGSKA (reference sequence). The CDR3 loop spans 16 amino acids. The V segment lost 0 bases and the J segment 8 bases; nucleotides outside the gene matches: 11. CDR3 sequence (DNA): TGCAGTGCTAGAGATTTGGCGGGACAGGGGGTACGAGGCTACACCTTC. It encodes CSARDLAGQGVRGYTF.

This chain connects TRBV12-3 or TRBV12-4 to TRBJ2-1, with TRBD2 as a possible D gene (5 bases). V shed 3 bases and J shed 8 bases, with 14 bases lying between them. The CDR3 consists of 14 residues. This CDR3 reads CASSFLRAGDEQFF. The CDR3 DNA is TGTGCCAGCAGTTTTCTGAGGGCTGGGGATGAGCAGTTCTTC.

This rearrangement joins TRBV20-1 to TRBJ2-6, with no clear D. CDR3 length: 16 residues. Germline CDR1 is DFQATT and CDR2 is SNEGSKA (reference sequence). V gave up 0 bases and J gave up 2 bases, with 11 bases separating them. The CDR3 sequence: CSARDSGGTGANVLTF. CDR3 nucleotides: TGCAGTGCTAGAGATTCCGGTGGGACTGGGGCCAACGTCCTGACTTTC.

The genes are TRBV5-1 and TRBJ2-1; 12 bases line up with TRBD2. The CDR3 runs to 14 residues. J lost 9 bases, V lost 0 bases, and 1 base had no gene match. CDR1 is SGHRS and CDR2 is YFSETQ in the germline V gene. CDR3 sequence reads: CASSLGTSGVEQFF. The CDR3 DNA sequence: TGCGCCAGCAGCTTGGGGACTAGCGGGGTTGAGCAGTTCTTC.

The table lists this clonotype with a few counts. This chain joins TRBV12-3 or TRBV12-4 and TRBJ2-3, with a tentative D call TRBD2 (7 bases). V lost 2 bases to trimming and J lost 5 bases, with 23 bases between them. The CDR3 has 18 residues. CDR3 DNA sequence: TGTGCCAGCAGTTTATGGAGGGGTCAAGGGGGGGCCGGAGATACGCAGTATTTT. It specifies CASSLWRGQGGAGDTQYF.

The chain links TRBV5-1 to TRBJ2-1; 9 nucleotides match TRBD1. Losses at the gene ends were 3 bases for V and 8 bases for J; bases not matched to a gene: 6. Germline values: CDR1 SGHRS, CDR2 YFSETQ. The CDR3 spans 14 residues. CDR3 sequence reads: CASSSGTGLYEQFF. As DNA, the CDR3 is TGCGCCAGCAGCTCCGGGACAGGGCTCTATGAGCAGTTCTTC.

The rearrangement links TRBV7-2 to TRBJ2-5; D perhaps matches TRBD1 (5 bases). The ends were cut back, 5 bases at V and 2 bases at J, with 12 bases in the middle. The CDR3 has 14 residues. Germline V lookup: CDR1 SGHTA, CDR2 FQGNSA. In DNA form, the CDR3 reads TGTGCCAGCAGCCCCCTGGGGCCGCAAGAGACCCAGTACTTC. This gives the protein CASSPLGPQETQYF.

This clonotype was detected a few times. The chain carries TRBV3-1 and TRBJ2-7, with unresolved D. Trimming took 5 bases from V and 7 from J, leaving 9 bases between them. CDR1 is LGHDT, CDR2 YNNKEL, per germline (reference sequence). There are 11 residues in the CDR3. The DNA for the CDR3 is TGTGCCAGCAGCGTTGTCGGGGAGCAGTACTTC. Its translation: CASSVVGEQYF.

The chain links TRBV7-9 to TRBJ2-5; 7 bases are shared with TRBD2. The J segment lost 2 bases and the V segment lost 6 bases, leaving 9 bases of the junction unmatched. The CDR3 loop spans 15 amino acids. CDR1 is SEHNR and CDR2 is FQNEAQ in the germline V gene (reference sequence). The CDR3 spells CASRAGDPNQETQYF. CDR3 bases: TGTGCCAGCAGGGCGGGGGACCCGAATCAAGAGACCCAGTACTTC. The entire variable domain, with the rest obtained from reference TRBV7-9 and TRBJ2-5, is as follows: DTGVSQNPRHKITKRGQNVTFRCDPISEHNRLYWYRQTLGQGPEFLTYFQNEAQLEKSRLLSDRFSAERPKGSFSTLEIQRTEQGDSAMYLCASRAGDPNQETQYFGPGTRLLVL.

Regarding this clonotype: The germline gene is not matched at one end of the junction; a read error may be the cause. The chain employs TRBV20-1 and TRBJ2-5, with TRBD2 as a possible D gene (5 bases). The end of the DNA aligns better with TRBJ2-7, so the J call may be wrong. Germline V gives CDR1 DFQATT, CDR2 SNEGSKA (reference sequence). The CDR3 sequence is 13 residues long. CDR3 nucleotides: TGCGGTGCTTTTTCCGACATGGACTCCGAGCAGTACTTC. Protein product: CGAFSDMDSEQYF.

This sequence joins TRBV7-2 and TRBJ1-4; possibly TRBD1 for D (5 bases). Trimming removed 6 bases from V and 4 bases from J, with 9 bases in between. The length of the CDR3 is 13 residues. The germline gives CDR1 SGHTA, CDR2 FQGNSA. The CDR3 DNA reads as TGTGCCAGCAGGGTCGGGGGTAATGAAAAACTGTTTTTT. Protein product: CASRVGGNEKLFF.

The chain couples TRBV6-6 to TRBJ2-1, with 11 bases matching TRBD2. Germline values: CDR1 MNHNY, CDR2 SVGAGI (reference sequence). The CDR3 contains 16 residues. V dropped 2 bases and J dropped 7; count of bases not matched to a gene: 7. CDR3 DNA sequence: TGTGCCAGCAGTTACATAGGGGCTAGCGGGAGGAATGAGCAGTTCTTC. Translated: CASSYIGASGRNEQFF.

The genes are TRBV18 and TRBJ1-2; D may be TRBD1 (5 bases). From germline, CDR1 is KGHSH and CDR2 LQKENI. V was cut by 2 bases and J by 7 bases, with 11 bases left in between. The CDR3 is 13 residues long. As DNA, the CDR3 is TGTGCCAGCTCACCAGTCACCCAGGGTGGCTACACCTTC. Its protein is CASSPVTQGGYTF.

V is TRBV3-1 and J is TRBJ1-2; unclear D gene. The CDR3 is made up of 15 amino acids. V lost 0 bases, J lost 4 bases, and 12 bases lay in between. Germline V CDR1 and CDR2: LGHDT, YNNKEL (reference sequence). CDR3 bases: TGTGCCAGCAGCCAAGATGCCAGTGGGCTCTATGGCTACACCTTC. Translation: CASSQDASGLYGYTF. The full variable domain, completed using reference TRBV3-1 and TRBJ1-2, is DTAVSQTPKYLVTQMGNDKSIKCEQNLGHDTMYWYKQDSKKFLKIMFSYNNKELIINETVPNRFSPKSPDKAHLNLHINSLELGDSAVYFCASSQDASGLYGYTFGSGTRLTVV.

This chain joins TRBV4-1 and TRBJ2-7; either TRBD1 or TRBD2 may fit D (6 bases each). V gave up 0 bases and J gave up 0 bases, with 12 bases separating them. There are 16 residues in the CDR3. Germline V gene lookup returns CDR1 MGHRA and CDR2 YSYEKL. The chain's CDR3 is CASSQEYREASYEQYF. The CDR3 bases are TGCGCCAGCAGCCAAGAATACAGGGAGGCCTCCTACGAGCAGTACTTC.

The CDR3 nucleotides read TGTGCCAGCAGCCAGGGGTCGTCATCAGCAGCTTTCTTT. Its translation is CASSQGSSSAAFF. The V gene is TRBV3-1, the J gene TRBJ1-1; D gene unclear. Germline lookup yields CDR1 LGHDT and CDR2 YNNKEL (reference sequence). V dropped 3 bases and J dropped 10 bases, with 15 bases sitting between them. The CDR3 is made up of 13 amino acids. The variable domain in full, with the rest retrieved from reference TRBV3-1 and TRBJ1-1, is DTAVSQTPKYLVTQMGNDKSIKCEQNLGHDTMYWYKQDSKKFLKIMFSYNNKELIINETVPNRFSPKSPDKAHLNLHINSLELGDSAVYFCASSQGSSSAAFFGQGTRLTVV.

The CDR3 protein is CASRQPGAETQYF. The CDR3 coding sequence is TGTGCCAGCAGGCAACCTGGGGCAGAGACCCAGTACTTC. V gene TRBV6-5 combines with J gene TRBJ2-5, with D possibly TRBD1 on 5 matching bases. V lost 6 bases to trimming and J lost 4 bases, with 12 bases between them. The CDR3 contains 13 residues. Germline CDR1 is MNHEY and CDR2 is SVGAGI.

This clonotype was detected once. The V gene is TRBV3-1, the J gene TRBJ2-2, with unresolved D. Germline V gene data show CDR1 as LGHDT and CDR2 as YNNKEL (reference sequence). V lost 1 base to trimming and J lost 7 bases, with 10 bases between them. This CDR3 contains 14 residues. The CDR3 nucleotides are TGTGCCAGCAGCCAAGCCCCAGGTGACGGGGAGCTGTTTTTT. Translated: CASSQAPGDGELFF.

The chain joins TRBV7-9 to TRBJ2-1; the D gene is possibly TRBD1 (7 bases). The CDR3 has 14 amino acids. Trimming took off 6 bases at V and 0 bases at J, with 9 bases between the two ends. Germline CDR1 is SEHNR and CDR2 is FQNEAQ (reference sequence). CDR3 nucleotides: TGTGCCAGCAGGCAGGGGGGCTCCTACAATGAGCAGTTCTTC. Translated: CASRQGGSYNEQFF.

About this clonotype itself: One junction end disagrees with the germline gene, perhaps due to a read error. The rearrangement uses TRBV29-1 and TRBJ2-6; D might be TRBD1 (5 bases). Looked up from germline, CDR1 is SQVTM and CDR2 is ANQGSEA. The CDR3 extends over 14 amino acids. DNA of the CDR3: TGCAGCGTTGAAGCGCAGGCTGGGGCCAACGTCCAGACTTTC. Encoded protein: CSVEAQAGANVQTF.

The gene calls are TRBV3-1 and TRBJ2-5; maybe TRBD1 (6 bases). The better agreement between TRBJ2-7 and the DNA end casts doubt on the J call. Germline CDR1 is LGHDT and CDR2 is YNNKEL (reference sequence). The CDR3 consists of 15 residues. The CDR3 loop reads CASSQEDQGSYEQYF. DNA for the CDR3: TGTGCCAGCAGCCAAGAAGACCAGGGGAGCTACGAGCAGTACTTC.

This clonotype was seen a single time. CDR3 amino acids: CASIRSSGGNTDTQYF. The CDR3 DNA follows: TGCGCCAGCATCCGGTCTAGCGGGGGCAACACAGATACGCAGTATTTT. This chain connects TRBV5-1 to TRBJ2-3, with TRBD2 identical over 10 bases. This CDR3 has 16 residues. Per the germline V gene, CDR1 is SGHRS and CDR2 is YFSETQ. V dropped 6 bases and J dropped 2; count of bases not matched to a gene: 9.